This paragraph reports one T cell receptor beta chain. This specimen comes from a study of T cells after yellow fever vaccination. Whole-study results and caveats: Once the booster was given, most primary-vaccination clones reappeared, at about 97% for CD4 and roughly 85% for CD8. FACS-sorted repertoires could harbor abundant contaminating bulk-population clonotypes.

Template switching with 5'RACE generated the TCR cDNA and added a universal primer site and UMIs. In TCRdb, the 5' RACE reads were re-called with MiXCR into one record per CDR3 protein. This table holds roughly 94,000 distinct CDR3 sequences, under 9% found once. The sequence derives from a man younger than 35 who received the YFV17D yellow fever vaccine. This sample comprised CD8+ T cells not binding an NS4B(214-222) dextramer, sorted from PBMCs, obtained around 14 days after the first yellow fever vaccination.

As DNA, the CDR3 is TGTGCCACCAGCAGAGATCGGGGCAGGGGCCATGAGCAGTTCTTC. Amino acid sequence: CATSRDRGRGHEQFF. V and J are TRBV15 and TRBJ2-1, with D possibly being TRBD1 (6 bases). Germline CDR1 and CDR2: LNHNV and YYDKDF (reference sequence). CDR3 length: 15 residues. V lost 0 bases and J 8 bases, leaving 14 bases between the germline ends.